The clone carrying this T cell receptor (beta chain) was detected a few times. The source of the sample is a study of T-cell reconstitution after alpha-beta-depleted transplantation in children. Per the germline V gene, CDR1 is DFQATT and CDR2 is SNEGSKA (reference sequence). Trimming at V came to 5 bases and at J to 2 bases, leaving 8 bases not matched to a gene. The CDR3 loop spans 14 amino acids. Unique molecular identifiers were incorporated into the prepared TCRbeta library. TCRdb re-called the PCR reads through MiXCR, storing one row per CDR3 protein. The sample consists of 500,000 to 600,000 distinct CDR3 sequences, 15% to 20% of them appearing once.

This TCR came from a human donor who donated a stem cell graft to a child with acute lymphoblastic leukemia. This sample comprised PBMCs from the stem cell graft donor, obtained from the stem cell graft. The chain joins TRBV20-1 to TRBJ2-5, with TRBD2 matching over 7 bases. CDR3 nucleotide sequence: TGCAGTGCTGAATTTTCGGGGGGACAAGAGACCCAGTACTTC. This translates into CSAEFSGGQETQYF.